This T cell receptor beta chain was obtained from a study of blood T cell repertoires in COVID-19 (dated by TCRdb to 2020 to 2021). General notes on the study: Samples from collaborators originated in the United States, Italy and Spain and spanned both the acute and convalescent phases of COVID-19. Deeply sampled blood TCRbeta repertoires from subjects exposed to, actively infected with, or recovered from COVID-19 were included in the dataset. Samples came from the ongoing ImmuneRACE study (first 160 participants) plus 1,254 subjects from 6 global collaborators. Nearly every sample came with metadata listing a de-identified subject ID, COVID-19 status, age in years and sex. The material from the prospective study consisted of cDNA or gDNA derived from T cells, B-cell-depleted T cells, or PBMCs. A freely available public database, intended as a resource for researchers studying the immune response to SARS-CoV-2, is where the repertoires were released. Where HLA class I and class II types were available, the types were taken from metadata supplied by the sample provider, not from assay-based typing.

This clone was seen more than once but under ten times. Its target antigen remains unknown. No base quality information exists; no much larger clone differs at one position. One collaborating source in Seattle enrolled patients while the patients were actively infected and followed the patients over time throughout the course of disease. The collaborating institutions used their own protocols to collect whole blood in K2EDTA tubes. For TCRbeta analysis, collaborator samples were shipped as frozen whole blood, as isolated PBMCs, or as DNA extracted from either sample type. Reading from cysteine to phenylalanine, the CDR3 counts 14 amino acids. Only the CDR3 part of the read is kept: 42 bases, read in frame from the first base. V and J are truncated by 6 bases and 1 base respectively, leaving an intervening sequence of 9 bases. In the germline V gene, CDR1 corresponds to SNHLY and CDR2 to FYNNEI. Results the study describes overall, beyond this receptor: The quantity of clinical and demographic metadata differed by source and by participant and was supplied without curation.

TCRbeta CDR3 regions were amplified from genomic DNA by means of the immunoSEQ Assay, a bias-controlled multiplex PCR. The study's own analysis went as follows. The number of nucleated cells in each sample was estimated from the amplification of reference gene primers within the assay. To quantify the absolute abundance of each unique TCRbeta CDR3 rearrangement, sequence reads were collapsed and filtered. For each sample, productive Simpson clonality was calculated as the square root of Simpson's diversity index over productive rearrangements. TCRdb mirrors the immuneACCESS table, restricted to in-frame sequences. Some clones are absent from its copies; in checked studies, under half trace to an unresolved V gene, and the reason for the others is unknown. From that table come the V and J calls and clone size; the DNA was used to work out D and trimming. This sample lists 250,000 to 350,000 clones; almost 90% were detected once. The top ten clones comprise about 11% of the sample.

The TCR sequence derives from a woman aged 25 to 39 with COVID-19, enrolled during active disease. The sample consisted of peripheral blood. The sequence links TRBV2 to TRBJ2-2; the D gene is perhaps TRBD1, from 6 matching bases. The CDR3 loop reads CASRGHENTGELFF. The nucleotide sequence is TGTGCCAGCAGGGGACACGAGAACACCGGGGAGCTGTTTTTT.